Listed below are T cell receptor beta chains from one sample, sequenced in a study of neurological immune-mediated disorders. Each CDR3 protein is one row after TCRdb ran MiXCR on the 5' RACE reads. The sample yields 35,000 to 40,000 distinct CDR3 sequences, 2% to 2.5% seen once. The sample was PBMCs. These receptors were obtained from a man aged 50-60 years with multiple sclerosis. The CDR3 runs from the conserved cysteine through the conserved F or W. Each record gives: clone size, CDR3 length, V gene, D gene, J gene, CDR3 DNA, CDR3 protein. A D gene is named only where the DNA matches it firmly. Clone size is given as once, few, many, or a class for an expanded clone.

abundance: many
len: 14
v_gene: TRBV6-5
d_gene: -
j_gene: TRBJ1-5
CDR3nt: TGTGCCAGCAGTTATTCAGCCAGCAATCAGCCCCAGCATTTT
CDR3aa: CASSYSASNQPQHF

abundance: many
len: 16
v_gene: TRBV20-1
d_gene: -
j_gene: TRBJ2-6
CDR3nt: TGCAGTGCTAGAGATACGGGCCAACCCGGGGCCAACGTCCTGACTTTC
CDR3aa: CSARDTGQPGANVLTF

abundance: many
len: 14
v_gene: TRBV20-1
d_gene: -
j_gene: TRBJ2-1
CDR3nt: TGCAGTGCCAAGCCTCTAGCGTTCTACAATGAGCAGTTCTTC
CDR3aa: CSAKPLAFYNEQFF

abundance: few
len: 13
v_gene: TRBV7-6
d_gene: -
j_gene: TRBJ1-1
CDR3nt: TGTGCCAGCAGCCCAAGCGGGGGAACTGAAGCTTTCTTT
CDR3aa: CASSPSGGTEAFF

abundance: many
len: 16
v_gene: TRBV5-5
d_gene: TRBD1
j_gene: TRBJ2-7
CDR3nt: TGTGCCAGCAGCATGTCGGTTGGGACAGGGTTATCCGAGCAGTACTTC
CDR3aa: CASSMSVGTGLSEQYF

abundance: many
len: 16
v_gene: TRBV7-9
d_gene: TRBD1
j_gene: TRBJ1-4
CDR3nt: TGTGCCAGCAGCTGGACAGGGGGCCAGACTAATGAAAAACTGTTTTTT
CDR3aa: CASSWTGGQTNEKLFF

abundance: many
len: 15
v_gene: TRBV20-1
d_gene: TRBD1
j_gene: TRBJ1-6
CDR3nt: TGCAGTGCTAGCGGGGACAGCGCGAGGAATTCACCCCTCCACTTT
CDR3aa: CSASGDSARNSPLHF

abundance: many
len: 15
v_gene: TRBV5-1
d_gene: -
j_gene: TRBJ1-5
CDR3nt: TGCGCCAGCAGCTTGGCTGGGCTTAGCAATCAGCCCCAGCATTTT
CDR3aa: CASSLAGLSNQPQHF

abundance: many
len: 15
v_gene: TRBV3-1
d_gene: TRBD1
j_gene: TRBJ2-3
CDR3nt: TGTGCCAGCAGCCAAGTGGACAGGGTAGCAGATACGCAGTATTTT
CDR3aa: CASSQVDRVADTQYF

abundance: many
len: 13
v_gene: TRBV5-1
d_gene: TRBD1
j_gene: TRBJ1-2
CDR3nt: TGCGCCAGCAGCTACCGGGACAGGGATGGCTACACCTTC
CDR3aa: CASSYRDRDGYTF

abundance: many
len: 15
v_gene: TRBV6-5
d_gene: TRBD1
j_gene: TRBJ2-1
CDR3nt: TGTGCCAGCAGTACGACGGGACAGGGCAACAATGAGCAGTTCTTC
CDR3aa: CASSTTGQGNNEQFF

abundance: many
len: 14
v_gene: TRBV6-5
d_gene: -
j_gene: TRBJ1-5
CDR3nt: TGTGCCAGCAGCCGCCGGCGGGACAATCAGCCCCAGCATTTT
CDR3aa: CASSRRRDNQPQHF

abundance: many
len: 14
v_gene: TRBV29-1
d_gene: -
j_gene: TRBJ1-1
CDR3nt: TGCAGCGTGGGACATTTCGTCCAGAACACTGAAGCTTTCTTT
CDR3aa: CSVGHFVQNTEAFF

abundance: many
len: 14
v_gene: TRBV20-1
d_gene: -
j_gene: TRBJ1-2
CDR3nt: TGCAGTGCCCCCCACGGGGCGACTAACTATGGCTACACCTTC
CDR3aa: CSAPHGATNYGYTF

abundance: many
len: 14
v_gene: TRBV10-1
d_gene: -
j_gene: TRBJ2-6
CDR3nt: TGCGCCAGACTCGGGGGCTCTGGGGCCAACGTCCTGACTTTC
CDR3aa: CARLGGSGANVLTF

abundance: many
len: 14
v_gene: TRBV15
d_gene: -
j_gene: TRBJ1-4
CDR3nt: TGTGCCACCAGCAGACAGGGGTCGGGTGAAAAACTGTTTTTT
CDR3aa: CATSRQGSGEKLFF

abundance: many
len: 15
v_gene: TRBV5-1
d_gene: TRBD2
j_gene: TRBJ2-5
CDR3nt: TGCGCCAGCAGCTTGGGAGCGGGGGGGCTGGAGACCCAGTACTTC
CDR3aa: CASSLGAGGLETQYF

abundance: many
len: 15
v_gene: TRBV5-5
d_gene: -
j_gene: TRBJ1-1
CDR3nt: TGTGCCAGCAGCTTGGCCTTAGGGTCGAACACTGAAGCTTTCTTT
CDR3aa: CASSLALGSNTEAFF

abundance: many
len: 16
v_gene: TRBV12-3/TRBV12-4
d_gene: TRBD1
j_gene: TRBJ2-5
CDR3nt: TGTGCCAGCAGTTTGTTCATGACAGGGGTACAAGAGACCCAGTACTTC
CDR3aa: CASSLFMTGVQETQYF

abundance: many
len: 15
v_gene: TRBV10-3
d_gene: TRBD2
j_gene: TRBJ2-3
CDR3nt: TGTGCCACTAACTGGCGGGGGGAAACGATAGATACGCAGTATTTT
CDR3aa: CATNWRGETIDTQYF

abundance: many
len: 15
v_gene: TRBV7-2
d_gene: TRBD1
j_gene: TRBJ2-7
CDR3nt: TGTGCCAGCAGCCCGGGACAGACAATTTCCTACGAGCAGTACTTC
CDR3aa: CASSPGQTISYEQYF

abundance: many
len: 16
v_gene: TRBV25-1
d_gene: TRBD1
j_gene: TRBJ1-1
CDR3nt: TGTGCCAGCAGTGGTCCCGGGACAGGGTTCGGCACTGAAGCTTTCTTT
CDR3aa: CASSGPGTGFGTEAFF

abundance: many
len: 12
v_gene: TRBV6-2/TRBV6-3
d_gene: -
j_gene: TRBJ2-3
CDR3nt: TGTGCCAGCAGTACCCCAGAAGGTACGCAGTATTTT
CDR3aa: CASSTPEGTQYF

abundance: many
len: 14
v_gene: TRBV29-1
d_gene: -
j_gene: TRBJ1-4
CDR3nt: TGCAGCGCAGGACTGACAGGAATTAATGAAAAACTGTTTTTT
CDR3aa: CSAGLTGINEKLFF

abundance: many
len: 15
v_gene: TRBV5-5
d_gene: -
j_gene: TRBJ2-3
CDR3nt: TGTGCCAGCAGCTTGCTAGAAACTTCAAGGGATACGCAGTATTTT
CDR3aa: CASSLLETSRDTQYF

abundance: many
len: 17
v_gene: TRBV5-1
d_gene: TRBD2
j_gene: TRBJ2-1
CDR3nt: TGCGCCAGCAGCTTAGGGACTAGCGGGGGCCATCACAATGAGCAGTTCTTC
CDR3aa: CASSLGTSGGHHNEQFF

abundance: few
len: 15
v_gene: TRBV12-3/TRBV12-4
d_gene: -
j_gene: TRBJ2-2
CDR3nt: TGTGCCAGCAGCCCGGGACCCTTATTATCCGGGGAGCTGTTTTTT
CDR3aa: CASSPGPLLSGELFF

abundance: few
len: 15
v_gene: TRBV27
d_gene: -
j_gene: TRBJ2-7
CDR3nt: TGTGCCAGCAGTTCGTCCGGGACGGGTAACTACGAGCAGTACTTC
CDR3aa: CASSSSGTGNYEQYF

abundance: many
len: 14
v_gene: TRBV5-6
d_gene: -
j_gene: TRBJ2-7
CDR3nt: TGTGCCAGCAGCCGGGGGGACAGTTCCTACGAGCAGTACTTC
CDR3aa: CASSRGDSSYEQYF

abundance: many
len: 14
v_gene: TRBV7-3
d_gene: -
j_gene: TRBJ1-1
CDR3nt: TGTGCCAGCAGCTTAAACGGCGGGATTAATGAAGCTTTCTTT
CDR3aa: CASSLNGGINEAFF

abundance: many
len: 16
v_gene: TRBV7-8
d_gene: -
j_gene: TRBJ2-1
CDR3nt: TGTGCCAGCAGCTTACTCAGGGCCCCCCCCTACAATGAGCAGTTCTTC
CDR3aa: CASSLLRAPPYNEQFF

abundance: many
len: 15
v_gene: TRBV12-3/TRBV12-4
d_gene: -
j_gene: TRBJ2-6
CDR3nt: TGTGCCACCAAACCTTTATCATCTGGGGCCAACGTCCTGACTTTC
CDR3aa: CATKPLSSGANVLTF

abundance: medium-sized
len: 16
v_gene: TRBV5-1
d_gene: TRBD1
j_gene: TRBJ1-1
CDR3nt: TGCGCCAGCAGCACGGACAGGGGGCGGCTGAACACTGAAGCTTTCTTT
CDR3aa: CASSTDRGRLNTEAFF

abundance: many
len: 15
v_gene: TRBV27
d_gene: -
j_gene: TRBJ1-1
CDR3nt: TGTGCCAGCAGTTTATGGGGCCCCATGGATTCAAAAGCTTTCTTT
CDR3aa: CASSLWGPMDSKAFF

abundance: many
len: 13
v_gene: TRBV16
d_gene: TRBD1
j_gene: TRBJ2-7
CDR3nt: TGTGCCAGCAGCCTGGACAGGGCCACCGAGCAGTACTTC
CDR3aa: CASSLDRATEQYF

abundance: many
len: 16
v_gene: TRBV5-8
d_gene: -
j_gene: TRBJ1-5
CDR3nt: TGTGCCAGCAGCTTGGCCGAACAGGGAGGGGATCAGCCCCAGCATTTT
CDR3aa: CASSLAEQGGDQPQHF

abundance: many
len: 14
v_gene: TRBV7-2
d_gene: TRBD1
j_gene: TRBJ2-7
CDR3nt: TGTGCCACCCAGCCGGGACAGGGCAACTACGAGCAGTACTTC
CDR3aa: CATQPGQGNYEQYF

abundance: many
len: 13
v_gene: TRBV29-1
d_gene: -
j_gene: TRBJ1-5
CDR3nt: TGCAGCGTGGGTGGACAGTCCAATCAGCCCCAGCATTTT
CDR3aa: CSVGGQSNQPQHF

abundance: many
len: 13
v_gene: TRBV5-8
d_gene: -
j_gene: TRBJ1-2
CDR3nt: TGTGCCAGCAGCTTGGGTCAAGACTATGGCTACACCTTC
CDR3aa: CASSLGQDYGYTF

abundance: many
len: 14
v_gene: TRBV6-5
d_gene: TRBD2
j_gene: TRBJ2-7
CDR3nt: TGTGCCAGCAGTTACTATGCGGGAGCCTACGAGCAGTACTTC
CDR3aa: CASSYYAGAYEQYF